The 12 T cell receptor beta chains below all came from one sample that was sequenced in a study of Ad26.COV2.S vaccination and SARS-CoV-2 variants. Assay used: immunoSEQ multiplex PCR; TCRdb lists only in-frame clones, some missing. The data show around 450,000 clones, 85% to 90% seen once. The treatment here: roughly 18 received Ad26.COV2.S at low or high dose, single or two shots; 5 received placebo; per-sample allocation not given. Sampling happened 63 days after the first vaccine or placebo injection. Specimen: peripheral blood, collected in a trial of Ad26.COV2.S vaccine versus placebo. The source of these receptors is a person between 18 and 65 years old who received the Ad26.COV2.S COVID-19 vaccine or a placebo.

The chain's CDR3 is CASSQVVLAGEQFF. The CDR3 bases are TGCGCCAGCAGCCAAGTAGTACTAGCGGGTGAGCAGTTCTTC. The chain joins TRBV4-1 to TRBJ2-1, with 9 nucleotides matching TRBD2. Per the germline V gene, CDR1 is MGHRA and CDR2 is YSYEKL. Trimming removed 1 base from V and 9 bases from J; junction bases left unmatched: 4. The CDR3 totals 14 residues.

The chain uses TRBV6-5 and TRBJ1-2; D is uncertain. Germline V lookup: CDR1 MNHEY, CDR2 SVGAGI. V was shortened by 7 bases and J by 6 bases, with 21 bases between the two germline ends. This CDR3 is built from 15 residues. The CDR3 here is CASKRHFLASDGYTF. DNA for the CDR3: TGTGCCAGCAAAAGACACTTTTTGGCCTCAGATGGCTACACCTTC.

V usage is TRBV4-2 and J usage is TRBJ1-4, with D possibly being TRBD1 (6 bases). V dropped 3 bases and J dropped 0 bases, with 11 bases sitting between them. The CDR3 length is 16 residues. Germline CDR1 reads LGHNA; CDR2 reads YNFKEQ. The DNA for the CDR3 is TGTGCCAGCAGCCACGGGGGGCAGGCAACTAATGAAAAACTGTTTTTT. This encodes CASSHGGQATNEKLFF.

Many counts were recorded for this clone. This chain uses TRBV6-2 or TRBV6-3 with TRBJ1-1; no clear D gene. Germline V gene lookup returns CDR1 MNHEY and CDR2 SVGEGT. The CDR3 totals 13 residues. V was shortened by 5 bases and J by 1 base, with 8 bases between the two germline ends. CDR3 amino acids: CASSDRENTEAFF. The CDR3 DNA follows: TGTGCCAGCAGTGACCGGGAGAACACTGAAGCTTTCTTT.

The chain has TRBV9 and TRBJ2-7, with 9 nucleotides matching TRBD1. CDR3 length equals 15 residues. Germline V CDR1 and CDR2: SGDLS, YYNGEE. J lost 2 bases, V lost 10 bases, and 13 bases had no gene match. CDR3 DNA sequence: TGTGCCTCTTCCGGGACAGGGATTTTCGCCTACGAGCAGTACTTC. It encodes CASSGTGIFAYEQYF.

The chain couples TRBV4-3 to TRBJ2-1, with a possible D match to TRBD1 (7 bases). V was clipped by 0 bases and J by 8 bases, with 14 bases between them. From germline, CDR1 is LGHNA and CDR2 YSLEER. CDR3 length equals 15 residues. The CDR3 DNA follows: TGCGCCAGCAGCCAAGAGGCAGGGGGGTTGGATGAGCAGTTCTTC. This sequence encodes CASSQEAGGLDEQFF.

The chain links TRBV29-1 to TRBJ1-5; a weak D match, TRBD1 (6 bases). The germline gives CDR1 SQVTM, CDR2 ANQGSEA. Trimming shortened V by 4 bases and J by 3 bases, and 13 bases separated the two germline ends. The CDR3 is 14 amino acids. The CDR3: CSVGVGGDNQPQHF. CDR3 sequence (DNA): TGCAGCGTTGGAGTAGGGGGAGACAATCAGCCCCAGCATTTT.

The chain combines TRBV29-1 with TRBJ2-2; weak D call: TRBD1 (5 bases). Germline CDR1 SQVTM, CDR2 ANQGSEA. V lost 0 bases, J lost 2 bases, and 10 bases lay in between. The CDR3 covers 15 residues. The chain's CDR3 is CSVEDRTSNTGELFF. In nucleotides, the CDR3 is TGCAGCGTTGAAGATCGGACAAGTAACACCGGGGAGCTGTTTTTT.

CDR3 coding DNA: TGCGCCAGCAGCCCCTTCGACAGGGAGGATGAAAAACTGTTTTTT. Protein product: CASSPFDREDEKLFF. This chain uses TRBV4-1 with TRBJ1-4, with 7 bases lining up with TRBD1. This CDR3 region has 15 residues. Trimming at V came to 4 bases and at J to 6 bases, leaving 8 bases not matched to a gene. Germline V lookup: CDR1 MGHRA, CDR2 YSYEKL.

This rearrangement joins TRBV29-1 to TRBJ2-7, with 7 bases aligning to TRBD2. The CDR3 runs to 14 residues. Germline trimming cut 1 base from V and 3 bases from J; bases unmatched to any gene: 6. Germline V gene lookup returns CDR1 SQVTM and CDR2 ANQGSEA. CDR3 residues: CSVEGGGRFYEQYF. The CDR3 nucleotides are TGCAGCGTTGAAGGGGGGGGACGTTTCTACGAGCAGTACTTC.

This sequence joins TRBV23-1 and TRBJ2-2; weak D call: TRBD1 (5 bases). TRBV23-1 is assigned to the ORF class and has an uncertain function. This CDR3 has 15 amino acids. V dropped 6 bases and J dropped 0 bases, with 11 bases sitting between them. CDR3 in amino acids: CASSRTRANTGELFF. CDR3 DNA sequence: TGCGCCAGCAGCCGGACACGGGCGAACACCGGGGAGCTGTTTTTT.

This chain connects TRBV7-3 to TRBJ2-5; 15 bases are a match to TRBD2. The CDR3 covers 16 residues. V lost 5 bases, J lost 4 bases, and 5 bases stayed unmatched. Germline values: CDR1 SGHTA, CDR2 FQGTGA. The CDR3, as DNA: TGTGCCAGCAGCCCCGGACTAGCGGGGGGGCGAGAGACCCAGTACTTC. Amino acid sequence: CASSPGLAGGRETQYF.